Shown below are 2 T cell receptor beta chains from a single sample sequenced in a study of cytomegalovirus exposure and HLA in healthy donors. Primers for the PCR totalled 60 Vbeta and 13 Jbeta. The assay was immunoSEQ multiplex PCR, and TCRdb's table has in-frame clones only and misses some. Recorded for this sample: around 33,000 clones. Sequencing used PBMCs. All receptors derive from a woman aged 35 to 49 in good health and CMV-seropositive.

This rearrangement joins TRBV18 to TRBJ1-3, with 8 bases aligning to TRBD1. This CDR3 is 16 amino acids long. Germline CDR1 is KGHSH and CDR2 is LQKENI. Trimming cost V 5 bases and J 2 bases; bases outside gene matches: 8. Here the CDR3 reads CASSSGQGATGNTIYF. The CDR3 region has the DNA TGTGCCAGCTCATCAGGACAGGGCGCTACTGGAAACACCATATATTTT.

CDR3 DNA sequence: TGTGCCAGCAGCCCTATCCGGGTAGAGCAGTACTTC. Protein sequence: CASSPIRVEQYF. The J gene is TRBJ2-7, the V gene TRBV11-2; D unclear. The V end lost 5 bases, the J end lost 7 bases, and 12 bases lay between the germline ends. CDR1 and CDR2 from the germline V gene are SGHAT and FQNNGV. This CDR3 region has 12 residues.